The subject of this entry is one T cell receptor beta chain. The antigen is undetermined. This CDR3 region has 18 residues. V gave up 3 bases and J gave up 0 bases; unmatched junction bases: 10. Germline V lookup: CDR1 MDHEN, CDR2 SYDVKM. The sample is drawn from a study of cytomegalovirus exposure and HLA in healthy donors. PCR was performed using 60 Vbeta and 13 Jbeta primers. Using immunoSEQ multiplex PCR, the repertoire was profiled, and TCRdb retains in-frame clones only, with some absent. The sample contains roughly 200,000 clones, about 86% of which appear only once. Findings and caveats of the study: In an earlier analysis, in 540 or so donors, most V segments appeared productive either ~87% or ~30% of the time. In a later analysis, a genetic analysis reported fewer productive-TCR N-insertions in an Asian-associated ancestry cluster than the cohort average. With DRB1 most and HLA-C fewest, TCR association rates differed between HLA loci in a later analysis.

The sequence was collected from a woman between 25 and 40 years old in good health and CMV-seronegative. Sequencing was performed on PBMCs. The rearrangement uses TRBV28 and TRBJ2-7; 11 bases match TRBD2. As DNA, the CDR3 is TGTGCCAGCAGTTTGGGTTGGGGGACTAGCGGCAGCTCCTACGAGCAGTACTTC. It translates to CASSLGWGTSGSSYEQYF.